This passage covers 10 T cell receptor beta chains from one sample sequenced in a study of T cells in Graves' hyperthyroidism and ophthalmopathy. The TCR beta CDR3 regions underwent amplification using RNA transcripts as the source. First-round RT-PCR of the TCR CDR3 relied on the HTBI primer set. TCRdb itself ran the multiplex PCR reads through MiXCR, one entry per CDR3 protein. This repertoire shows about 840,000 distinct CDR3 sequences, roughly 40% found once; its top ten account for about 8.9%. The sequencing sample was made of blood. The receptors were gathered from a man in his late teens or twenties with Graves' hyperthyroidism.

This CDR3 reads CSARGTAWWEAFF. CDR3 in DNA: TGCAGTGCTAGAGGGACAGCATGGTGGGAAGCTTTCTTT. The rearrangement uses TRBV20-1 and TRBJ1-1, with D perhaps matching TRBD1 (6 bases). Germline V lookup: CDR1 DFQATT, CDR2 SNEGSKA (reference sequence). This CDR3 spans 13 amino acids. V shed 1 base and J shed 8 bases, with 14 bases lying between them.

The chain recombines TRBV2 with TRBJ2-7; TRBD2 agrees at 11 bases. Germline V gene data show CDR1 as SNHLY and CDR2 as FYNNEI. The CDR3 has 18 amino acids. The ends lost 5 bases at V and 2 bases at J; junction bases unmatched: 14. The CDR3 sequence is CASSYPWPLAGGTYEQYF. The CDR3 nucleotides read TGTGCCAGCAGTTACCCATGGCCCCTAGCGGGAGGCACCTACGAGCAGTACTTC. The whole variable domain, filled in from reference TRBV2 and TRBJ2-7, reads EPEVTQTPSHQVTQMGQEVILRCVPISNHLYFYWYRQILGQKVEFLVSFYNNEISEKSEIFDDQFSVERPDGSNFTLKIRSTKLEDSAMYFCASSYPWPLAGGTYEQYFGPGTRLTVT.

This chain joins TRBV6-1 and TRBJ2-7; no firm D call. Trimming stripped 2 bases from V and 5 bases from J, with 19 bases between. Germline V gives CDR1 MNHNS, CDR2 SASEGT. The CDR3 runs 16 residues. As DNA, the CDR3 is TGTGCCAGCAGTGAACGGAATTTGGGATCAATGGACGAGCAGTACTTC. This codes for CASSERNLGSMDEQYF.

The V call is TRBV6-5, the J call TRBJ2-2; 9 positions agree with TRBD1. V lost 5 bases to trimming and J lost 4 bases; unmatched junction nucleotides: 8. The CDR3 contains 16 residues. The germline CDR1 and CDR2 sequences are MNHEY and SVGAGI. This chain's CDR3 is CASSEVWDRVTGELFF. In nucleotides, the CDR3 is TGTGCCAGCAGTGAAGTGTGGGACAGGGTCACCGGGGAGCTGTTTTTT.

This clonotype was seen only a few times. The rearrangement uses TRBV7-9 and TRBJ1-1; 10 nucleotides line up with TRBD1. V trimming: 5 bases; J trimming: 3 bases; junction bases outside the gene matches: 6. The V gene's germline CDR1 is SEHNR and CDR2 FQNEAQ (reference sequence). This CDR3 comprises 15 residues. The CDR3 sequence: CASSGRDRGDTEAFF. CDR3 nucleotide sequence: TGTGCCAGCAGCGGCCGGGACAGGGGTGACACTGAAGCTTTCTTT.

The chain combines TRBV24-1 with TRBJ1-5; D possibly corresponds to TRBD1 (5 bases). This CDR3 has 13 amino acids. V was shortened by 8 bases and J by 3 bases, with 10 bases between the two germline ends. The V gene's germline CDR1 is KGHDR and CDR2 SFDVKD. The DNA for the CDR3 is TGTGCCACCACAGGGAGTTTCAATCAGCCCCAGCATTTT. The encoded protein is CATTGSFNQPQHF.

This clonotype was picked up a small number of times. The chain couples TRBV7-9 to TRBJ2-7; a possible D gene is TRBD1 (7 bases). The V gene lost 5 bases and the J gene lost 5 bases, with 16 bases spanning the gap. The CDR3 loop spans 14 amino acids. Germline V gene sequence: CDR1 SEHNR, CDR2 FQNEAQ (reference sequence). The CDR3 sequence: CASSGLQGEDEQYF. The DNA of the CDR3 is TGTGCCAGCAGCGGTCTTCAGGGGGAGGACGAGCAGTACTTC. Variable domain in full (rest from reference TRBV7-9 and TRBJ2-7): DTGVSQNPRHKITKRGQNVTFRCDPISEHNRLYWYRQTLGQGPEFLTYFQNEAQLEKSRLLSDRFSAERPKGSFSTLEIQRTEQGDSAMYLCASSGLQGEDEQYFGPGTRLTVT.

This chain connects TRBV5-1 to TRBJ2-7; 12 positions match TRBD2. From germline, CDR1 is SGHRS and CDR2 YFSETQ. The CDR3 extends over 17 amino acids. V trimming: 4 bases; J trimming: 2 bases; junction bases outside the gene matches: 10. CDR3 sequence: CASSQAPTSGGAYEQYF. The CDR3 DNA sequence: TGCGCCAGCAGCCAAGCCCCGACTAGCGGGGGAGCCTACGAGCAGTACTTC.

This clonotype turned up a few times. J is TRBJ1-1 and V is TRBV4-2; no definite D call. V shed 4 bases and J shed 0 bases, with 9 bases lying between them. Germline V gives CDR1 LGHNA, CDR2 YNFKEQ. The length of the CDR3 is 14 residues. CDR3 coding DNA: TGTGCCAGCAGCCTGCGCAGTATGAACACTGAAGCTTTCTTT. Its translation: CASSLRSMNTEAFF.

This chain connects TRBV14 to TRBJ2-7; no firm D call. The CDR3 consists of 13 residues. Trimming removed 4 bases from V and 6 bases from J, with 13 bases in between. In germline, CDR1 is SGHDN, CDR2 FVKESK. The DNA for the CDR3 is TGTGCCAGCAGCCGAGAAATCAGTAGCGAGCAGTACTTC. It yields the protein CASSREISSEQYF.